Below, 23 T cell receptor beta chains from the same sample are listed, as sequenced in a study of blood T cell repertoires in COVID-19. Clones were sequenced by immunoSEQ multiplex PCR, and TCRdb holds only the in-frame ones, with some missing. This sample has about 220,000 clones, with 83% found just once. The sample consisted of peripheral blood. Receptors were obtained from a woman in her forties with active or convalescent COVID-19.

J is TRBJ2-7 and V is TRBV7-8; TRBD2 is a possible D gene (6 bases). Deletions cut 7 bases from V and 2 bases from J, with 18 bases between. Per the germline V gene, CDR1 is SGHVS and CDR2 is FQNEAQ. This CDR3 has 15 residues. The CDR3 here is CASTGVGGTTYEQYF. The CDR3 bases are TGTGCCAGCACCGGAGTTGGGGGGACGACCTACGAGCAGTACTTC.

The chain uses TRBV28 and TRBJ1-6; 9 bases align to TRBD1. Germline V gene lookup returns CDR1 MDHEN and CDR2 SYDVKM. V trimming: 3 bases; J trimming: 9 bases; junction bases outside the gene matches: 6. CDR3 size: 15 residues. The CDR3 reads CASSLGDRVSSPLHF. In nucleotides, the CDR3 is TGTGCCAGCAGTTTGGGGGACAGGGTCAGTTCACCCCTCCACTTT.

This clone was seen only a few times. The J gene is TRBJ2-7, the V gene TRBV7-6, with 7 bases matching TRBD2. CDR1 and CDR2 from the germline V gene are SGHVS and FNYEAQ. CDR3 length: 16 residues. The V and J ends lost 4 bases and 0 bases, in that order; junction bases with no gene match: 9. The CDR3 spells CASSSQRGTSSYEQYF. Written as DNA, the CDR3 is TGTGCCAGCAGCTCCCAGCGGGGTACTAGCTCCTACGAGCAGTACTTC.

This clone was picked up one time. The chain combines TRBV24-1 with TRBJ1-5; the match to TRBD1 covers 10 bases. CDR1 KGHDR and CDR2 SFDVKD come from the germline V gene. CDR3 length: 14 residues. Germline trimming cut 9 bases from V and 6 bases from J; bases unmatched to any gene: 7. The CDR3 coding sequence is TGTGCCACCGGGACAGGGGCTGGGAGTCAGCCCCAGCATTTT. Translating gives CATGTGAGSQPQHF.

This clone is a singleton in its sample. J is TRBJ1-5 and V is TRBV10-3, with TRBD1 identical over 7 bases. The CDR3 length is 14 residues. V gave up 3 bases and J gave up 2 bases; unmatched junction bases: 1. CDR1 and CDR2 (germline): ENHRY, SYGVKD. The DNA of the CDR3 is TGTGCCATCAGTGAAGGACAGGGCAATCAGCCCCAGCATTTT. It specifies CAISEGQGNQPQHF.

V gene TRBV29-1 combines with J gene TRBJ1-1; D may be TRBD1 (6 bases). V gave up 5 bases and J gave up 4 bases, with 17 bases separating them. CDR3 length equals 14 residues. Per germline, CDR1 SQVTM and CDR2 ANQGSEA. CDR3 amino acids: CSVRGSAGATEAFF. The DNA for the CDR3 is TGCAGCGTTAGAGGTTCGGCAGGGGCCACTGAAGCTTTCTTT.

The CDR3 protein is CASSLEQNTEAFF. The CDR3 nucleotides read TGCGCCAGCAGCTTGGAACAGAACACTGAAGCTTTCTTT. The chain recombines TRBV5-1 with TRBJ1-1; D call uncertain. V lost 0 bases, J lost 1 base, and 4 bases lay in between. Germline V gives CDR1 SGHRS, CDR2 YFSETQ. The CDR3 length is 13 residues.

The rearrangement joins TRBV9 to TRBJ2-3; D is undetermined. CDR1 is SGDLS and CDR2 is YYNGEE in the germline V gene. V was trimmed by 1 base and J by 2 bases, leaving 8 bases between them. This CDR3 region has 14 residues. CDR3 residues: CASSVFGFTDTQYF. CDR3 nucleotide sequence: TGTGCCAGCAGCGTATTCGGGTTCACAGATACGCAGTATTTT.

V usage is TRBV2 and J usage is TRBJ2-5; TRBD1 aligns across 7 bases. V lost 11 bases, J lost 4 bases, and 7 bases stayed unmatched. Germline assignment: CDR1 SNHLY and CDR2 FYNNEI. There are 12 residues in the CDR3. The CDR3 reads CAGGEGAETQYF. The CDR3 nucleotides are TGTGCCGGGGGCGAGGGGGCAGAGACCCAGTACTTC.

V gene TRBV3-1 (or the pseudogene TRBV3-2) combines with J gene TRBJ2-3, with 8 bases identical to TRBD1. With 0 bases clipped from V and 6 bases from J, the junction kept 8 bases outside the gene matches. Germline-derived CDR1 and CDR2 are LGHDT and YNNKEL (reference sequence). This CDR3 region has 16 residues. The CDR3 nucleotides read TGTGCCAGCAGCCAAGATTTCACAGGGGGATACGATACGCAGTATTTT. This gives the protein CASSQDFTGGYDTQYF.

This clone showed up just a few times. The rearrangement joins TRBV30 to TRBJ1-3, with 7 positions matching TRBD1. This CDR3 has 14 residues. J lost 4 bases, V lost 5 bases, and 8 bases had no gene match. Germline assignment: CDR1 GTSNPN and CDR2 SVGIG (reference sequence). DNA of the CDR3: TGTGCCTGGGACAGGGATGGATCCGGAAACACCATATATTTT. This encodes CAWDRDGSGNTIYF.

The V gene is TRBV7-2, the J gene TRBJ2-7; 7 positions agree with TRBD1. The trim removed 4 bases at V and 5 bases at J, leaving 11 bases unmatched. Germline CDR1 SGHTA, CDR2 FQGNSA. The CDR3 runs to 15 residues. CDR3 amino acids: CASSSPQGVKNEQYF. The CDR3 nucleotides are TGTGCCAGCAGCTCACCCCAGGGGGTAAAGAACGAGCAGTACTTC.

The J gene is TRBJ2-3, the V gene TRBV2; 11 nucleotides line up with TRBD1. V lost 6 bases and J lost 3; bases outside the gene matches: 5. Germline lookup yields CDR1 SNHLY and CDR2 FYNNEI. CDR3 length: 15 amino acids. CDR3 sequence reads: CASSEGQGGTDTQYF. The CDR3 DNA is TGTGCCAGCAGCGAGGGACAGGGGGGTACAGATACGCAGTATTTT.

The rearrangement uses TRBV19 and TRBJ2-7; D unresolved. The germline V gene has CDR1 LNHDA and CDR2 SQIVND (reference sequence). The V and J ends lost 6 bases and 6 bases respectively, with 12 bases between them. CDR3 length: 12 amino acids. The CDR3 nucleotides read TGTGCCAGTAGCCCCTCCTTCGGCGAGCAGTACTTC. It codes for CASSPSFGEQYF.

V is TRBV20-1 and J is TRBJ2-3, with 8 bases aligning to TRBD1. The germline V gene encodes CDR1 DFQATT and CDR2 SNEGSKA (reference sequence). The trim removed 3 bases at V and 4 bases at J, leaving 6 bases unmatched. CDR3 length equals 14 residues. The DNA for the CDR3 is TGCAGTGCTAGTCTGGACAGGGAGGCAGATACGCAGTATTTT. Its protein product is CSASLDREADTQYF.

V and J are TRBV2 and TRBJ1-2; possible D gene TRBD1, 5 bases. This CDR3 comprises 14 residues. Between the trimmed V and J ends, which lost 7 bases and 2 bases, there was a span of 14 bases. In germline, CDR1 is SNHLY, CDR2 FYNNEI. This CDR3 reads CASIFGTANYGYTF. The CDR3 DNA sequence: TGTGCCAGCATTTTTGGGACTGCAAACTATGGCTACACCTTC. The whole variable domain, filled in from reference TRBV2 and TRBJ1-2, reads EPEVTQTPSHQVTQMGQEVILRCVPISNHLYFYWYRQILGQKVEFLVSFYNNEISEKSEIFDDQFSVERPDGSNFTLKIRSTKLEDSAMYFCASIFGTANYGYTFGSGTRLTVV.

This chain connects TRBV7-8 to TRBJ2-3; 7 nucleotides match TRBD2. CDR1 and CDR2 (germline): SGHVS, FQNEAQ. V shed 5 bases, J shed 1 base, and the junction held 21 bases outside the gene matches. The length of the CDR3 is 20 residues. This CDR3 is CASSITGFAGGGYGTDTQYF. The CDR3 bases are TGTGCCAGCAGCATAACGGGGTTTGCTGGGGGAGGGTATGGCACAGATACGCAGTATTTT. Drawing the rest from reference TRBV7-8 and TRBJ2-3, the complete variable domain is GAGVSQSPRYKVAKRGQDVALRCDPISGHVSLFWYQQALGQGPEFLTYFQNEAQLDKSGLPSDRFFAERPEGSVSTLKIQRTQQEDSAVYLCASSITGFAGGGYGTDTQYFGPGTRLTVL.

In this sample, this clone turned up once. The V and J genes are TRBV9 and TRBJ2-1; 7 nucleotides match TRBD2. CDR3 size: 13 residues. The germline gives CDR1 SGDLS, CDR2 YYNGEE. Trimming took 0 bases from V and 10 from J; bases not matched to a gene: 4. CDR3 DNA sequence: TGTGCCAGCAGCGTAGTGGGCGGGAGCGAGCAGTTCTTC. Its protein product is CASSVVGGSEQFF.

For the CDR3, the DNA is TGTGCCAGCAGCCCCCCCGGTAGACTAGCGGCCCTTAATGAGCAGTTCTTC. It encodes CASSPPGRLAALNEQFF. This chain uses TRBV3-1 (or the pseudogene TRBV3-2) with TRBJ2-1, with 9 nucleotides matching TRBD2. CDR3 length: 17 amino acids. Germline CDR1 and CDR2: LGHDT and YNNKEL (reference sequence). V lost 4 bases and J lost 7; bases outside the gene matches: 14.

The rearrangement joins TRBV5-6 to TRBJ1-1; no reliable D call. CDR1 is SGHDT and CDR2 is YYEEEE in the germline V gene. V lost 1 base, J lost 10 bases, and 17 bases lay in between. The CDR3 spans 14 residues. CDR3 in DNA: TGTGCCAGCAGCTTGTCCTCCCTCGGGTTAAGAGCTTTCTTT. Protein: CASSLSSLGLRAFF.

V and J are TRBV5-1 and TRBJ1-1, with D unresolved. The CDR3 has 13 residues. Germline CDR1 and CDR2: SGHRS and YFSETQ. Trimming took 3 bases from V and 0 from J, leaving 6 bases between them. As DNA, the CDR3 is TGCGCCAGCAGCTGGAGTATGAACACTGAAGCTTTCTTT. The encoded protein is CASSWSMNTEAFF.

This clone was detected a few times. The chain employs TRBV5-1 and TRBJ1-6, with 7 bases lining up with TRBD1. CDR3 size: 14 residues. The V and J ends lost 2 bases and 8 bases, in that order; junction bases with no gene match: 4. Germline V gives CDR1 SGHRS, CDR2 YFSETQ. The CDR3 loop is CASSFGTAYSPLHF. The CDR3 nucleotides are TGCGCCAGCAGCTTCGGGACAGCCTATTCACCCCTCCACTTT.

The chain has TRBV4-1 and TRBJ2-1; 7 bases match TRBD1. The V and J ends lost 0 bases and 3 bases, in that order; junction bases with no gene match: 5. This CDR3 is 16 amino acids long. Germline V CDR1 and CDR2: MGHRA, YSYEKL. The CDR3 region is CASSQEEGAVYNEQFF. Here the CDR3 DNA reads TGCGCCAGCAGCCAAGAAGAGGGGGCCGTCTACAATGAGCAGTTCTTC.